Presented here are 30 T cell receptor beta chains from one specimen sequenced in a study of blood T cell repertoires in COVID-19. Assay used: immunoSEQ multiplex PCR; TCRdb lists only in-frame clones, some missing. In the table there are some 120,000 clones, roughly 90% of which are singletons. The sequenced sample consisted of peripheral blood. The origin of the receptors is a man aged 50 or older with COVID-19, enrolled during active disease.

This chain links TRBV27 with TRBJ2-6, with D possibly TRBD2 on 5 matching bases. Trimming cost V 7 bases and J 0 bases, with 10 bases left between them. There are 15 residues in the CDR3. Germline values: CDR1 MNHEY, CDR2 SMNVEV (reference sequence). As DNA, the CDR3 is TGTGCCAGCACCGGACTGAGCTCTGGGGCCAACGTCCTGACTTTC. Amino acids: CASTGLSSGANVLTF.

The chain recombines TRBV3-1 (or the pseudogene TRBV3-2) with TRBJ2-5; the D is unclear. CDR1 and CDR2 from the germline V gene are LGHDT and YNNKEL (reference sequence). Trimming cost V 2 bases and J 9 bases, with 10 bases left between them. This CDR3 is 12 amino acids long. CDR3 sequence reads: CASSQIVGSQYF. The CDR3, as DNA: TGTGCCAGCAGCCAAATTGTCGGGTCCCAGTACTTC.

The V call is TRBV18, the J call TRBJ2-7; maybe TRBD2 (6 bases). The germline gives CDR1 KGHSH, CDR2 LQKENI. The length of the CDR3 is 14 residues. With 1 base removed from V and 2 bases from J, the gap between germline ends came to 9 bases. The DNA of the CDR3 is TGTGCCAGCTCACCACGCCCTAGCGCCTACGAGCAGTACGTC. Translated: CASSPRPSAYEQYV.

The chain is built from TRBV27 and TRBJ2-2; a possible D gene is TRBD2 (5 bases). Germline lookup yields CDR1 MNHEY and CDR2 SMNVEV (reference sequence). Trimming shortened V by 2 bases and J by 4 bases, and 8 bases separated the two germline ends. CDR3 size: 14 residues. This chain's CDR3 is CASSLLGVTGELFF. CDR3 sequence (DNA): TGTGCCAGCAGTTTACTGGGAGTCACCGGGGAGCTGTTTTTT.

The CDR3 region has the DNA TGTGCCAGCAGTTTATCGGCGAGCGGGGCCAGCACAGATACGCAGTATTTT. It is translated as CASSLSASGASTDTQYF. The chain joins TRBV27 to TRBJ2-3, with 7 bases aligning to TRBD2. The CDR3 is 17 residues long. Germline V lookup: CDR1 MNHEY, CDR2 SMNVEV (reference sequence). V was clipped by 0 bases and J by 0 bases; unmatched bases: 6.

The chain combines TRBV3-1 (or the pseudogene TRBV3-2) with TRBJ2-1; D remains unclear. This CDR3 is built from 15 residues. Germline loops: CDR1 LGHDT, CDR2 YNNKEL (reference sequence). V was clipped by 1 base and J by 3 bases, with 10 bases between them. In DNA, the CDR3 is TGTGCCAGCAGCCAAGGGCCAGAAGTCTACAATGAGCAGTTCTTC. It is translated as CASSQGPEVYNEQFF.

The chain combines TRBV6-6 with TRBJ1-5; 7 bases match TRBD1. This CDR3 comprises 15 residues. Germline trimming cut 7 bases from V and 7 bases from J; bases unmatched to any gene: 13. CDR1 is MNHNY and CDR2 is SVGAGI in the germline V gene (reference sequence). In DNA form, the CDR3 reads TGTGCCAGCACCCCAGGACAGGTTGGGGGGCAGCCCCAGCATTTT. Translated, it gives CASTPGQVGGQPQHF.

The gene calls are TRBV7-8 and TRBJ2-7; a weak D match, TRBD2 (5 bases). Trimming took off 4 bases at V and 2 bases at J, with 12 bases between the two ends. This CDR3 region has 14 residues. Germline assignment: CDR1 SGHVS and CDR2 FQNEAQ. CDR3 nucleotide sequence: TGTGCCAGCAGCTCCTTGGACTCAGCCTACGAGCAGTACTTC. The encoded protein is CASSSLDSAYEQYF.

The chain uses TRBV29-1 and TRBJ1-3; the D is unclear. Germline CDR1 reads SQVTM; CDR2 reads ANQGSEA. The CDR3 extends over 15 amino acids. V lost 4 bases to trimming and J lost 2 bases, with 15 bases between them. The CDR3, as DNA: TGCAGCGTTGCCCTTACCTTAGAGGCTGGAAACACCATATATTTT. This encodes CSVALTLEAGNTIYF.

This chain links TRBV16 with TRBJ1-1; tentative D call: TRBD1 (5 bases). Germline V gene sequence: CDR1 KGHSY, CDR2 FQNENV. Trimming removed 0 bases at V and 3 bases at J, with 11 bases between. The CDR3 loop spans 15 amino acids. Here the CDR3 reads CASSQSLGHYTEAFF. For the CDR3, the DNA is TGTGCCAGCAGCCAATCTCTAGGACACTACACTGAAGCTTTCTTT.

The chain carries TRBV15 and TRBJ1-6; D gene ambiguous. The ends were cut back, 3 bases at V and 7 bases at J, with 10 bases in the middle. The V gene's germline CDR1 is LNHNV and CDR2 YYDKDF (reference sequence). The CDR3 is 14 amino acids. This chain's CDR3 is CATSSGQTNSPLHF. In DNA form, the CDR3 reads TGTGCCACCAGCAGTGGGCAGACGAATTCACCCCTCCACTTT.

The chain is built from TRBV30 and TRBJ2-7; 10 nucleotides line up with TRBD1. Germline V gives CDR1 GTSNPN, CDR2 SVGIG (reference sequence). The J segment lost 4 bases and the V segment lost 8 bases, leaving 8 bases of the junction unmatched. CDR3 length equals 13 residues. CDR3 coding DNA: TGTGCCAGGGGGACAGGGGATTCATACGAGCAGTACTTC. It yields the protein CARGTGDSYEQYF.

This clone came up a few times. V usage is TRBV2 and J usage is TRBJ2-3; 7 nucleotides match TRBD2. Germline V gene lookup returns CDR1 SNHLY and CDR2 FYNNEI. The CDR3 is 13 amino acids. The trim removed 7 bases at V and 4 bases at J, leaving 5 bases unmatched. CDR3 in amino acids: CASKRAGPDTQYF. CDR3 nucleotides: TGTGCCAGCAAACGAGCGGGACCAGATACGCAGTATTTT. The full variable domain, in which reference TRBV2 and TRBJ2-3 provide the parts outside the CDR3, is EPEVTQTPSHQVTQMGQEVILRCVPISNHLYFYWYRQILGQKVEFLVSFYNNEISEKSEIFDDQFSVERPDGSNFTLKIRSTKLEDSAMYFCASKRAGPDTQYFGPGTRLTVL.

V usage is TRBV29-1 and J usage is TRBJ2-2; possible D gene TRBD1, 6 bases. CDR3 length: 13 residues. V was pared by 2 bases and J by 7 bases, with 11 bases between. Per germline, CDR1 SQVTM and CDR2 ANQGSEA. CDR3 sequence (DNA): TGCAGCGTTGAAAAACAGGGCGGCGGGGAGCTGTTTTTT. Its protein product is CSVEKQGGGELFF.

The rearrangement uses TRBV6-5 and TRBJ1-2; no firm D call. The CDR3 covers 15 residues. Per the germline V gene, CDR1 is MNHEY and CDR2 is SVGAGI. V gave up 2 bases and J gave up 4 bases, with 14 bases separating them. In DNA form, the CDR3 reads TGTGCCAGCAGTTACACGGGGAACCTGGCCTATGGCTACACCTTC. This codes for CASSYTGNLAYGYTF.

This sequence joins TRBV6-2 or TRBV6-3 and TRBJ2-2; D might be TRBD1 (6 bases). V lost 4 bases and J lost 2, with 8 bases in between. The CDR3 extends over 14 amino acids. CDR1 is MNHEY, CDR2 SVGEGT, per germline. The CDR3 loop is CASSSGQNTGELFF. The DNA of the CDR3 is TGTGCCAGCAGTTCGGGACAAAACACCGGGGAGCTGTTTTTT.

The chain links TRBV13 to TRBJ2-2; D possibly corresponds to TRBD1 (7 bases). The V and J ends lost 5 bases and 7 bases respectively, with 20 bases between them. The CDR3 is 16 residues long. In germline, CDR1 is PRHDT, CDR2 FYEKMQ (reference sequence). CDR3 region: CASSPRGERSGGELFF. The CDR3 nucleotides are TGTGCCAGCAGCCCCAGGGGGGAGCGGAGTGGCGGGGAGCTGTTTTTT.

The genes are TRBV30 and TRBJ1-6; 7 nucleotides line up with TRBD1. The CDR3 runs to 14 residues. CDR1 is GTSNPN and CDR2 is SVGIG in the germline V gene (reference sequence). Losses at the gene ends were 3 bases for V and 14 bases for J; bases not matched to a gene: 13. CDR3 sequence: CAWRAGDRVFSLHF. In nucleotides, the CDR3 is TGTGCCTGGAGGGCAGGTGACAGGGTATTTTCCCTCCACTTT.

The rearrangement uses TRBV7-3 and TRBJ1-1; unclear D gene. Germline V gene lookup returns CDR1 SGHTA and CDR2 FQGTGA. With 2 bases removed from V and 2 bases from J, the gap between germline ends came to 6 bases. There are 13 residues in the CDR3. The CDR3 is CASSLSLNTEAFF. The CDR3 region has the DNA TGTGCCAGCAGCTTATCTCTCAACACTGAAGCTTTCTTT.

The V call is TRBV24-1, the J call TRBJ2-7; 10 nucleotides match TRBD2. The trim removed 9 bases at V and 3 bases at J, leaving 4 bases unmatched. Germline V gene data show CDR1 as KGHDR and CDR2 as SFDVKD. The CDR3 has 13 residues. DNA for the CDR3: TGTGCCACCCCCGGGACTAGCGTCTACGAGCAGTACGTC. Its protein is CATPGTSVYEQYV.

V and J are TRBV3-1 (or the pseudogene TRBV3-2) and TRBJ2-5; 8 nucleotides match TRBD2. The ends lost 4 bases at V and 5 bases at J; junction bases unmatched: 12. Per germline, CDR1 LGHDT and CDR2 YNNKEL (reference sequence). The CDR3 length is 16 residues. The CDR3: CASSPTSGTSRETQYF. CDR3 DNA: TGTGCCAGCAGCCCTACCTCCGGGACTAGTCGGGAGACCCAGTACTTC.

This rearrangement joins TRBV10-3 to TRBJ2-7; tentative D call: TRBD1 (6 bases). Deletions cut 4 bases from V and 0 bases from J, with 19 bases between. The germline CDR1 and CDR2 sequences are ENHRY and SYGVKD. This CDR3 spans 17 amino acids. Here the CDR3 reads CAISGQGLTTYSYEQYF. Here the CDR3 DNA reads TGTGCCATCAGTGGGCAGGGGTTAACTACCTACTCCTACGAGCAGTACTTC.

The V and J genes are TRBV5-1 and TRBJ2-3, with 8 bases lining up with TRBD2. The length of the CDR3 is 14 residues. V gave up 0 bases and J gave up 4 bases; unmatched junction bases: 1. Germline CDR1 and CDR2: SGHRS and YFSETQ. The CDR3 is CASSLGAGADTQYF. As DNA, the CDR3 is TGCGCCAGCAGCTTGGGAGCGGGAGCAGATACGCAGTATTTT. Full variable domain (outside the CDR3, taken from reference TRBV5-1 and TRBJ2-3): KAGVTQTPRYLIKTRGQQVTLSCSPISGHRSVSWYQQTPGQGLQFLFEYFSETQRNKGNFPGRFSGRQFSNSRSEMNVSTLELGDSALYLCASSLGAGADTQYFGPGTRLTVL.

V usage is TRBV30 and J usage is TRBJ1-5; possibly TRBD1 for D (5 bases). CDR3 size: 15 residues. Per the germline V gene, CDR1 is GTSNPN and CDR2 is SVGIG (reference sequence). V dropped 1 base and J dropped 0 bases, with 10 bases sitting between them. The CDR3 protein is CAWSDGGHSNQPQHF. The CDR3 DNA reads TGTGCCTGGAGTGACGGGGGTCATAGCAATCAGCCCCAGCATTTT.

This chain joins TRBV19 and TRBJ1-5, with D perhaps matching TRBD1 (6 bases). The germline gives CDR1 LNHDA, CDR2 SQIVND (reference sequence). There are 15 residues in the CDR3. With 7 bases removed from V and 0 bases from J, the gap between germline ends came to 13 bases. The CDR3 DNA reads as TGTGCCAGTACCGCCTCAGGGGATAGCAATCAGCCCCAGCATTTT. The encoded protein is CASTASGDSNQPQHF.

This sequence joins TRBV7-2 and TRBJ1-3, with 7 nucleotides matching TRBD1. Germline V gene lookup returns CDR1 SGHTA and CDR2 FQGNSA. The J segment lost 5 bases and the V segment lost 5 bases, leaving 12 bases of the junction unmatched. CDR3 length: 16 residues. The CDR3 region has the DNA TGTGCCAGCAGCCCCCAGGGGGACAGAGGTAGAAACACCATATATTTT. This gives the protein CASSPQGDRGRNTIYF.

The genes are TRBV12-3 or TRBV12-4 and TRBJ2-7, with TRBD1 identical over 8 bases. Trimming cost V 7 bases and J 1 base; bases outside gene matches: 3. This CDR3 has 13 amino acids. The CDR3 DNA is TGTGCCAGCACCGACAGGGGATCCTACGAGCAGTACTTC. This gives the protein CASTDRGSYEQYF.

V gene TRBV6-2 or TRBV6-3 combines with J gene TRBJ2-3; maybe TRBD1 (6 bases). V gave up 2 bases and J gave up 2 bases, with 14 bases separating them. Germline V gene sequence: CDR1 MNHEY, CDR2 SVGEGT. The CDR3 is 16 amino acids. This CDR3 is CASSYGGASPTDTQYF. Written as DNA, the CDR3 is TGTGCCAGCAGTTACGGGGGCGCGTCCCCCACAGATACGCAGTATTTT.

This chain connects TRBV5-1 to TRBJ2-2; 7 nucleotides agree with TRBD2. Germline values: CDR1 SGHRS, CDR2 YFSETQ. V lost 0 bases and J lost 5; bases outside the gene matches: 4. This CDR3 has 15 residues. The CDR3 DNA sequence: TGCGCCAGCAGCTTGGGACCGGGAGGAACCGGGGAGCTGTTTTTT. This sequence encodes CASSLGPGGTGELFF. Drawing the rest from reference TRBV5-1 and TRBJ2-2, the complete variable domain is KAGVTQTPRYLIKTRGQQVTLSCSPISGHRSVSWYQQTPGQGLQFLFEYFSETQRNKGNFPGRFSGRQFSNSRSEMNVSTLELGDSALYLCASSLGPGGTGELFFGEGSRLTVL.

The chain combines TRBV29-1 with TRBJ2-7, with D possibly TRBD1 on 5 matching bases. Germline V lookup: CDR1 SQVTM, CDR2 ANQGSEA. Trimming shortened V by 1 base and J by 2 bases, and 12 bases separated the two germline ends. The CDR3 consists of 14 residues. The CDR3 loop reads CSVEGQGQAYEQYF. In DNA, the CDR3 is TGCAGCGTTGAAGGGCAGGGTCAAGCCTACGAGCAGTACTTC.